Below, one T cell receptor beta chain is given with its context. Trimming stripped 5 bases from V and 5 bases from J, with 15 bases between. The CDR3 length is 14 residues. Looked up from germline, CDR1 is MDHEN and CDR2 is SYDVKM. This specimen comes from a study of blood T cells in healthy people across ages. Using a J-beta primer mix together with a sample-barcoded 5' primer, a second PCR was run for about 6 to 11 cycles. TCRdb used MiXCR to reprocess the 5' RACE reads, holding one entry per CDR3 protein. The data hold about 400,000 distinct CDR3 sequences, with about 49% observed a single time. The V gene is TRBV28, the J gene TRBJ2-5, with D perhaps TRBD1 (6 bases). The sequence was obtained from a man between 60 and 75 years old in good health. The material sequenced was blood. The CDR3 sequence is CASSRGSGEETQYF. The CDR3 region has the DNA TGTGCCAGCAGTAGGGGGAGTGGGGAGGAGACCCAGTACTTC.